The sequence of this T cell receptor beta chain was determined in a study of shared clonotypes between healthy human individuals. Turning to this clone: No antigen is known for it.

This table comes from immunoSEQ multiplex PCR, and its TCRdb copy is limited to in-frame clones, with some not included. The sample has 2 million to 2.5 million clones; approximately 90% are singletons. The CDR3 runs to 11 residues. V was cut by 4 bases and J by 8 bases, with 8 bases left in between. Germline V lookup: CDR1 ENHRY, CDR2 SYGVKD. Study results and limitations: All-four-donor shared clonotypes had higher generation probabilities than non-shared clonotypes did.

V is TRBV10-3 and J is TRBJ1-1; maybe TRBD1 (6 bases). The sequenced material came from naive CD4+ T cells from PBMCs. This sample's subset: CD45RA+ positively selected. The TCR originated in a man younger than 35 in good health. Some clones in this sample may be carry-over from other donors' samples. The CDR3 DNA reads TGTGCCATCAGTGGTACAGGGGAAGCTTTCTTT. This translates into CAISGTGEAFF.